This T cell receptor (beta chain) was identified in a study of cytomegalovirus exposure and HLA in healthy donors. Study background: Per a later analysis, the roughly 690 first-cohort and 120 validation repertoires shared one platform.

CDR3 length: 13 amino acids. In germline, CDR1 is GTSNPN, CDR2 SVGIG (reference sequence). Turning to this clone: Its antigen remains unidentified.

Study-wide results and limits: High specificity and sensitivity for cytomegalovirus status were reported for the classifier.

Libraries were prepared by immunoSEQ multiplex PCR; TCRdb keeps only in-frame clonotypes and omits some of them. This table holds 100,000 to 150,000 clones, 88% found once. The receptor comes from a man between 18 and 29 years old in good health and CMV-seronegative. The sample comprised PBMCs. The chain uses TRBV30 and TRBJ1-6, with 10 bases that match TRBD1. CDR3 residues: CARDRGYNSPLHF. The CDR3, as DNA: TGTGCTCGGGACAGGGGTTATAATTCACCCCTCCACTTT. Full variable domain (remainder filled in from reference TRBV30 and TRBJ1-6): SQTIHQWPATLVQPVGSPLSLECTVEGTSNPNLYWYRQAAGRGLQLLFYSVGIGQISSEVPQNLSASRPQDRQFILSSKKLLLSDSGFYLCARDRGYNSPLHFGNGTRLTVT.